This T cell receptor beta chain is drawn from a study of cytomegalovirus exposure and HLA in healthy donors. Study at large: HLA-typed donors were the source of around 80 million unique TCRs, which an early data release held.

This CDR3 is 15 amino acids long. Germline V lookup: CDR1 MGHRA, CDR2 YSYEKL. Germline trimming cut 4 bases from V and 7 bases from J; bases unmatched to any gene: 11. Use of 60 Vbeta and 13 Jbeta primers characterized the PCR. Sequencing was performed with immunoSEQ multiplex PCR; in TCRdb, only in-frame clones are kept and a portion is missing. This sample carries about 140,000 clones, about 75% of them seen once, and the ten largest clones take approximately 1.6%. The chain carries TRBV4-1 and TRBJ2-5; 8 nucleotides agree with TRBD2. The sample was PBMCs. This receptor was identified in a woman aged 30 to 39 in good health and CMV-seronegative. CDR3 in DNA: TGCGCCAGCAGCCGAAACGGGAGGGGGGAGGCGACCCAGTACTTC. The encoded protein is CASSRNGRGEATQYF.